This entry describes one TCR beta chain. Its antigen is not known. Between the trimmed V and J ends, which lost 5 bases and 6 bases, there was a span of 14 bases. This CDR3 region has 14 residues. Germline CDR1 SGHTA, CDR2 FQGNSA. The repertoire was sequenced with immunoSEQ multiplex PCR; TCRdb's copy has only in-frame clones and lacks some. Altogether tens of thousands of clones are present, about 90% being singletons, with the ten largest covering about 1.2%. The sample originates from a study of T cells in narcolepsy. Looking at the study overall: Donors had narcolepsy type 1 or type 2, or were healthy controls. Study findings and constraints: Comparing one patient's CSF and blood CD4+ clonotypes highlighted HCRT- and TRIB2-specific autoreactive clonotypes. Healthy controls reportedly lacked the autoreactive clonotypes serially found in patients' blood. No autoreactive T cell clone sequences appeared in some memory CD4+ repertoires.

The rearrangement links TRBV7-2 to TRBJ1-5, with D unclear. The sequence was obtained from a human donor with narcolepsy. The sequencing sample was made of CD45RA- memory CD4+ T cells from PBMCs. The CDR3 nucleotides are TGTGCCAGCAGCGTCAGCGGATTACTTCAGCCCCAGCATTTT. This gives the protein CASSVSGLLQPQHF.